This TCR beta chain was identified during a study of CD8 T cells in Susac syndrome. Reverse transcription used about 0.45 to 1 ug RNA and random hexamers. The method of amplification for TCR beta CDR3 was immunoSEQ multiplex PCR, covering 54 Vbeta and 13 Jbeta. TCRdb itself ran the immunoSEQ multiplex PCR reads through MiXCR, one entry per CDR3 protein. The sample holds approximately 160,000 distinct CDR3 sequences, roughly 95% seen once. Peripheral blood CD8+ and CD4+ T cells were profiled by TCR beta sequencing. Negative isolation yielded CD8+ and CD4+ T cells; FACS enriched TEMRA cells. Deletions cut 10 bases from V and 3 bases from J, with 19 bases between. The V gene's germline CDR1 is SGHNT and CDR2 YYREEE (reference sequence). This CDR3 comprises 14 residues.

The V gene is TRBV5-4, the J gene TRBJ2-5; a weak D match, TRBD1 (5 bases). The receptor was derived from a human donor with Susac syndrome. The sequenced material came from CD4+ T cells from PBMCs. The CDR3 coding sequence is TGTGCCGGCACATCCAGACAAGGGGAAGAGACCCAGTACTTC. Residues: CAGTSRQGEETQYF.